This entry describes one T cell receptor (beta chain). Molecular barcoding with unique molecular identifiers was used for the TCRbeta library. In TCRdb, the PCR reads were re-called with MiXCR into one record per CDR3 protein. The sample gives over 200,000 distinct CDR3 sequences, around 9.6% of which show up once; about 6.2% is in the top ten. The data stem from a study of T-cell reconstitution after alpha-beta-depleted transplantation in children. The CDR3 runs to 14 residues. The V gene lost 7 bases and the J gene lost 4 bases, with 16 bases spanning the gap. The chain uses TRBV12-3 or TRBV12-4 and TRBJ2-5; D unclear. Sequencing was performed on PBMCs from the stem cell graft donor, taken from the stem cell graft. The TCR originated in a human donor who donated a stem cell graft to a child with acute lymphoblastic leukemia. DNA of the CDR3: TGTGCCAGCAAAACAGCTATAGAGAGAGAGACCCAGTACTTC. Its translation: CASKTAIERETQYF.